Presented here are 24 T cell receptor beta chains from one specimen sequenced in a study of shared clonotypes between healthy human individuals. Profiling relied on immunoSEQ multiplex PCR, and the TCRdb table lists in-frame clones only, not all of them. The table records a few million clones, almost 96% of them present only once. Sequenced input: naive CD4+ T cells sorted from blood. Subset meaning: CD45RA+ positively selected. These receptors originate from a man between 18 and 35 years old in good health.

The rearrangement links TRBV5-1 to TRBJ2-2; 13 bases agree with TRBD2. V lost 4 bases and J lost 7; bases outside the gene matches: 13. Germline V gene sequence: CDR1 SGHRS, CDR2 YFSETQ. The CDR3 totals 18 residues. In DNA, the CDR3 is TGCGCCAGCAGCAAAGATGGACTAGCGGGGGCCGCTCGCGGGGAGCTGTTTTTT. It yields the protein CASSKDGLAGAARGELFF.

The chain uses TRBV5-1 and TRBJ1-1, with 9 bases lining up with TRBD1. Germline V gene sequence: CDR1 SGHRS, CDR2 YFSETQ. The V gene end was trimmed by 4 bases and the J gene end by 7 bases; junction bases not matched to a gene: 11. There are 15 residues in the CDR3. CDR3 DNA sequence: TGCGCCAGCAGCGGTGCCGGGACAGGGAAAAATGAAGCTTTCTTT. The encoded protein is CASSGAGTGKNEAFF.

In regard to this clone: This sample also contains other DNA sequences that code for the same CDR3. The genes are TRBV6-6 and TRBJ2-7; 11 bases are shared with TRBD1. Germline CDR1 and CDR2: MNHNY and SVGAGI (reference sequence). Losses at the gene ends were 6 bases for V and 2 bases for J; bases not matched to a gene: 3. This CDR3 has 14 amino acids. Here the CDR3 DNA reads TGTGCCAGCAGCCCGGGACAGGGGGCCTACGAGCAGTACTTC. It is translated as CASSPGQGAYEQYF.

The chain links TRBV4-3 to TRBJ2-7, with 14 bases matching TRBD2. The CDR3 runs to 16 residues. J gave up 4 bases and V 0 bases, and 2 bases lay outside the gene matches. Germline lookup yields CDR1 LGHNA and CDR2 YSLEER. The CDR3: CASSQERTSGRYEQYF. The DNA for the CDR3 is TGCGCCAGCAGCCAAGAAAGGACTAGCGGGAGGTACGAGCAGTACTTC.

The CDR3 is CASSPNRLARRFF. The CDR3 coding sequence is TGTGCCAGCAGTCCCAACCGACTAGCCCGAAGGTTCTTC. The chain couples TRBV6-5 to TRBJ2-1; 7 nucleotides match TRBD2. Germline-derived CDR1 and CDR2 are MNHEY and SVGAGI. After removal of 5 bases from V and 15 bases from J, the junction contained 13 bases not matched to a gene. This CDR3 has 13 residues.

The V call is TRBV14, the J call TRBJ1-6; D gene ambiguous. V lost 1 base and J lost 7, with 5 bases in between. The germline CDR1 and CDR2 sequences are SGHDN and FVKESK. The CDR3 is 13 amino acids. In DNA, the CDR3 is TGTGCCAGCAGCCAAGTGAGGAATTCACCCCTCCACTTT. Protein sequence: CASSQVRNSPLHF.

The J gene is TRBJ2-6, the V gene TRBV4-3; D unresolved. Germline CDR1 and CDR2: LGHNA and YSLEER. Trimming took 0 bases from V and 2 from J, leaving 8 bases between them. The CDR3 totals 16 residues. The CDR3 is CASSQDLGTGANVLTF. The CDR3 DNA is TGCGCCAGCAGCCAAGATCTAGGGACTGGGGCCAACGTCCTGACTTTC.

The chain uses TRBV4-2 and TRBJ2-7; D is tentatively TRBD1 or TRBD2 (5 bases each). Germline V gene sequence: CDR1 LGHNA, CDR2 YNFKEQ. The V end lost 4 bases, the J end lost 2 bases, and 18 bases lay between the germline ends. There are 16 residues in the CDR3. The CDR3 reads CASSPTGEQVTYEQYF. As DNA, the CDR3 is TGTGCCAGCAGCCCCACCGGGGAACAGGTGACCTACGAGCAGTACTTC.

J is TRBJ1-2 and V is TRBV5-3, with D hard to call. TRBV5-3 is treated as an ORF (open reading frame) with a function not yet certain. Trimming took 10 bases from V and 0 from J, leaving 7 bases between them. This CDR3 region has 11 residues. The CDR3 loop is CARESNYGYTF. In nucleotides, the CDR3 is TGTGCCCGGGAATCTAACTATGGCTACACCTTC.

The CDR3 loop is CASSAGGGGFYNSPLHF. The CDR3 region has the DNA TGTGCCAGCAGTGCCGGGGGTGGGGGTTTCTATAATTCACCCCTCCACTTT. The chain carries TRBV27 and TRBJ1-6; the D gene is possibly TRBD1 (5 bases). From germline, CDR1 is MNHEY and CDR2 SMNVEV (reference sequence). Trimming removed 5 bases at V and 3 bases at J, with 17 bases between. CDR3 length: 17 amino acids.

V is TRBV6-6 and J is TRBJ2-5, with D unresolved. Germline CDR1 and CDR2: MNHNY and SVGAGI (reference sequence). The V end was cut by 2 bases, the J end by 4 bases, with 14 bases between. CDR3 length: 15 residues. The chain's CDR3 is CASSYGSSGGETQYF. CDR3 coding DNA: TGTGCCAGCAGTTACGGATCGTCGGGTGGAGAGACCCAGTACTTC.

A remark on this clone: This same CDR3 is encoded by further DNA sequences in the sample. This chain links TRBV11-2 with TRBJ1-1, with 7 bases matching TRBD1. J was trimmed by 4 bases and V by 1 base; bases with no gene match: 3. The CDR3 covers 14 residues. Germline-derived CDR1 and CDR2 are SGHAT and FQNNGV. The CDR3: CASSLVGGGTEAFF. CDR3 bases: TGTGCCAGCAGCTTAGTAGGGGGCGGCACTGAAGCTTTCTTT.

As DNA, the CDR3 is TGTGCCAGCAGCTTGGTCCAGGGGGCTGGATATGGCTACACCTTC. It translates to CASSLVQGAGYGYTF. This chain connects TRBV5-4 to TRBJ1-2; 8 bases align to TRBD1. The CDR3 sequence is 15 residues long. Trimming at V came to 0 bases and at J to 5 bases, leaving 6 bases not matched to a gene. The germline gives CDR1 SGHNT, CDR2 YYREEE (reference sequence).

The J gene is TRBJ1-3, the V gene TRBV5-1; D ambiguous. The germline V gene encodes CDR1 SGHRS and CDR2 YFSETQ. The V gene lost 2 bases and the J gene lost 3 bases, with 6 bases spanning the gap. This CDR3 region has 13 residues. The CDR3, as DNA: TGCGCCAGCAGCTTCTCGGTTGGAAACACCATATATTTT. This encodes CASSFSVGNTIYF.

The chain couples TRBV7-9 to TRBJ1-1, with D unclear. The CDR3 length is 14 residues. The germline V gene has CDR1 SEHNR and CDR2 FQNEAQ (reference sequence). Trimming took 3 bases from V and 8 from J, leaving 16 bases between them. In DNA, the CDR3 is TGTGCCAGCAGCTTGTCATCCGGGGAGGCCGAAGCTTTCTTT. This sequence encodes CASSLSSGEAEAFF.

The chain carries TRBV29-1 and TRBJ2-3, with 7 bases lining up with TRBD2. CDR1 is SQVTM, CDR2 ANQGSEA, per germline. Germline trimming cut 4 bases from V and 5 bases from J; bases unmatched to any gene: 9. This CDR3 spans 14 amino acids. This CDR3 is CSVGRGGYGDTQYF. The CDR3 nucleotides are TGCAGCGTTGGTAGGGGAGGGTATGGAGATACGCAGTATTTT.

V is TRBV9 and J is TRBJ2-7, with no clear D. Trimming cost V 4 bases and J 0 bases, with 14 bases left between them. Germline V gene data show CDR1 as SGDLS and CDR2 as YYNGEE. The CDR3 extends over 15 amino acids. This CDR3 reads CASSPDVRSSYEQYF. In DNA form, the CDR3 reads TGTGCCAGCAGCCCGGACGTGAGGAGCTCCTACGAGCAGTACTTC.

This chain links TRBV27 with TRBJ2-7; 13 bases map to TRBD2. After removal of 5 bases from V and 0 bases from J, the junction contained 7 bases not matched to a gene. Germline CDR1 reads MNHEY; CDR2 reads SMNVEV (reference sequence). The CDR3 runs 17 residues. The CDR3 loop reads CASSRYWTSGSSYEQYF. CDR3 nucleotides: TGTGCCAGCAGTAGATATTGGACTAGCGGGAGCTCCTACGAGCAGTACTTC.

Regarding this clone: This likely comes from a read error, as the CDR3 has no conserved phenylalanine or tryptophan at its end. The limits of the CDR3 on the DNA are not certain, so only TCRdb's listed CDR3 is given. The chain combines TRBV5-1 with TRBJ2-7; no DNA check was done on the table's D call, TRBD1. The CDR3 has 11 residues if both end residues are counted. Germline V CDR1 and CDR2: SGHRS, YFSETQ. The CDR3 is CASSWPNRGSL.

The gene calls are TRBV5-6 and TRBJ2-3; 9 bases map to TRBD1. Germline trimming cut 4 bases from V and 4 bases from J; bases unmatched to any gene: 4. This CDR3 has 14 amino acids. Germline V gene data show CDR1 as SGHDT and CDR2 as YYEEEE. In nucleotides, the CDR3 is TGTGCCAGCAGCCGGGACAGGGTTTCAGATACGCAGTATTTT. As protein: CASSRDRVSDTQYF.

V gene TRBV7-8 combines with J gene TRBJ1-5; tentative D call: TRBD1 (5 bases). This CDR3 contains 14 residues. CDR1 SGHVS and CDR2 FQNEAQ come from the germline V gene. The V gene lost 3 bases and the J gene lost 7 bases, with 13 bases spanning the gap. The CDR3 region is CASSFAGSWQPQHF. The CDR3 nucleotides are TGTGCCAGCAGCTTTGCAGGGAGTTGGCAGCCCCAGCATTTT.

This clone was detected only once. The chain has TRBV7-8 and TRBJ2-7, with unresolved D. CDR1 SGHVS and CDR2 FQNEAQ come from the germline V gene. This CDR3 is built from 15 residues. The ends were cut back, 5 bases at V and 0 bases at J, with 14 bases in the middle. CDR3 protein: CASSTYPRGSYEQYF. The CDR3 nucleotides read TGTGCCAGCAGCACTTATCCCCGCGGCTCCTACGAGCAGTACTTC.

The J gene is TRBJ2-7, the V gene TRBV7-2; TRBD2 matches at 8 bases. Germline CDR1 SGHTA, CDR2 FQGNSA. The CDR3 totals 13 residues. V lost 7 bases to trimming and J lost 6 bases; unmatched junction nucleotides: 8. CDR3 region: CASTPPSGLEQYF. The CDR3, as DNA: TGTGCCAGCACCCCACCTAGCGGGCTCGAGCAGTACTTC.

About this clone itself: This CDR3 is also generated by other DNA sequences in the sample. The chain is built from TRBV18 and TRBJ2-1, with 9 bases matching TRBD2. CDR1 is KGHSH and CDR2 is LQKENI in the germline V gene. CDR3 length: 16 amino acids. The V segment lost 0 bases and the J segment 1 base; nucleotides outside the gene matches: 1. CDR3 amino acids: CASSPPAGGSYNEQFF. CDR3 DNA: TGTGCCAGCTCACCACCGGCGGGAGGGTCCTACAATGAGCAGTTCTTC. The full variable domain, with the rest looked up from reference TRBV18 and TRBJ2-1, is NAGVMQNPRHLVRRRGQEARLRCSPMKGHSHVYWYRQLPEEGLKFMVYLQKENIIDESGMPKERFSAEFPKEGPSILRIQQVVRGDSAAYFCASSPPAGGSYNEQFFGPGTRLTVL.